A selection of T cell receptor beta chains follows, all from one sample in a study of blood T cell repertoires in COVID-19. Only in-frame clones appear in the TCRdb table, and some are missing; sequencing was by immunoSEQ multiplex PCR. The sample lists hundreds of thousands of clones, around 88% occurring once. Sample: PBMCs or T cells enriched from blood (not recorded which). These receptors were obtained from a woman in her forties or fifties who had recovered from COVID-19. Each CDR3 is given with its conserved first and last residue. A D gene is named only where the DNA matches it firmly. Expanded clones get a size class; other rows say once, few or many, or leave the size out.

J gene | clone size | CDR3 length | V gene | D gene | CDR3 DNA | CDR3 protein
TRBJ2-5 | . | 15 | TRBV9 | TRBD2 | TGTGCCAGCAGCCCTACCAGCGGGAGGTATGAGACCCAGTACTTC | CASSPTSGRYETQYF
TRBJ2-1 | . | 16 | TRBV15 | . | TGTGCCACCAGCCTCGTCTCGGGACAAGAAAACAATGAGCAGTTCTTC | CATSLVSGQENNEQFF
TRBJ1-3 | . | 20 | TRBV21-1 | . | TGTGCCAGCAGAGCGGGGCCGACAGGACGCTACTTTCCCTCTGGAAACACCATATATTTT | CASRAGPTGRYFPSGNTIYF
TRBJ2-2 | few | 14 | TRBV7-2 | . | TGTGCCAGCAACCAGTTTATTGACACCGGGGAGCTGTTTTTT | CASNQFIDTGELFF
TRBJ2-1 | . | 11 | TRBV5-6 | . | TGTGCCAGCAGCTTTCTCCATGAGCAGTTCTTC | CASSFLHEQFF
TRBJ1-4 | . | 13 | TRBV28 | . | TGTGCCAGCAGTCCCCTGGGGGGAGCAAAACTGTTTTTT | CASSPLGGAKLFF
TRBJ1-3 | . | 16 | TRBV7-2 | . | TGTGCCAGCAGCTTAGGACAGCAAAGGTCTGGAAACACCATATATTTT | CASSLGQQRSGNTIYF
TRBJ2-6 | . | 17 | TRBV7-8 | . | TGTGCCAGCAGCTTAGCTTTTTCAGGGCTTGGGGCCAACGTCCTGACTTTC | CASSLAFSGLGANVLTF
TRBJ2-7 | . | 15 | TRBV3-1/TRBV3-2 | . | TGTGCCAGCAGCCAAGATTTGCTGGGCAGATACGAGCAGTACTTC | CASSQDLLGRYEQYF
TRBJ2-1 | once | 16 | TRBV11-1 | . | TGTGCCAGCAGCGGTCAGGTTCTTACCTCCCTCAATGAGCAGTTCTTC | CASSGQVLTSLNEQFF
TRBJ2-2 | . | 18 | TRBV6-1 | TRBD2 | TGTGCCAGCAGTGAAGTAGGGCTAGCGGGGGCCAACACCGGGGAGCTGTTTTTT | CASSEVGLAGANTGELFF
TRBJ1-6 | . | 13 | TRBV30 | . | TGTGCCTGGTCGGGACATGAAGGTTCACCCCTCCACTTT | CAWSGHEGSPLHF
TRBJ2-7 | . | 15 | TRBV3-1/TRBV3-2 | TRBD2 | TGTGCCAGCAGCCAAGGGACTAGCGGCTCCTACGAGCAGTACTTC | CASSQGTSGSYEQYF
TRBJ1-2 | . | 14 | TRBV6-5 | . | TGTGCCAGCAGGCAGGGGCAGTGGATCTATGGCTACACCTTC | CASRQGQWIYGYTF
TRBJ1-2 | . | 17 | TRBV28 | . | TGTGCCAGCAGTTTATGGGGTTGGGCGTCGGCGAACTATGGCTACACCTTC | CASSLWGWASANYGYTF
TRBJ1-1 | . | 12 | TRBV6-5 | . | TGTGCCAGCAGCAACCAACCAGGTGAAGCTTTCTTT | CASSNQPGEAFF
TRBJ2-3 | . | 17 | TRBV2 | TRBD1 | TGTGCCAGCAGCCATCTACAGGGGGCAAGGGTCACAGATACGCAGTATTTT | CASSHLQGARVTDTQYF